A single sample is the source of the 9 T cell receptor beta chains below, sequenced in a study of cytomegalovirus exposure and HLA in healthy donors. Primers for the PCR totalled 60 Vbeta and 13 Jbeta. Profiling relied on immunoSEQ multiplex PCR, and the TCRdb table lists in-frame clones only, not all of them. The table has 170,000 or so clones, roughly four fifths seen once; the top ten hold under 5%. What was sequenced was PBMCs. All receptors come from a man younger than 35 in good health and CMV-seronegative.

This clone showed up just once. V is TRBV7-9 and J is TRBJ2-7; 7 positions agree with TRBD2. Per the germline V gene, CDR1 is SEHNR and CDR2 is FQNEAQ (reference sequence). The CDR3 sequence is 17 residues long. V was clipped by 1 base and J by 2 bases; unmatched bases: 11. CDR3: CASSLGPASGYAYEQYF. CDR3 nucleotide sequence: TGTGCCAGCAGCTTAGGCCCGGCTAGCGGATACGCCTACGAGCAGTACTTC.

The chain employs TRBV6-5 and TRBJ2-5, with D hard to call. V was cut by 1 base and J by 3 bases, with 9 bases left in between. CDR3 size: 14 residues. From germline, CDR1 is MNHEY and CDR2 SVGAGI. The CDR3 nucleotides are TGTGCCAGCAGTTACTGGAGAGCCGAAGAGACCCAGTACTTC. Encoded protein: CASSYWRAEETQYF.

This clone was recorded only once. The chain recombines TRBV28 with TRBJ2-2; 14 nucleotides agree with TRBD2. The ends lost 2 bases at V and 10 bases at J; junction bases unmatched: 3. The germline V gene encodes CDR1 MDHEN and CDR2 SYDVKM. CDR3 length equals 15 residues. In DNA, the CDR3 is TGTGCCAGCAGTTTAGGGGGACTAGCGGGAGCGGAGCTGTTTTTT. It is translated as CASSLGGLAGAELFF.

The chain is built from TRBV5-1 and TRBJ1-1; TRBD1 matches at 8 bases. Trimming took 4 bases from V and 4 from J; bases not matched to a gene: 9. Germline V gene sequence: CDR1 SGHRS, CDR2 YFSETQ. The CDR3 is 15 residues long. The CDR3 DNA sequence: TGCGCCAGCAGCCTAGAAGACAGGGGAGGCACTGAAGCTTTCTTT. Translating it yields CASSLEDRGGTEAFF.

This chain uses TRBV19 with TRBJ2-2, with D unclear. The CDR3 is 15 amino acids. Trimming removed 6 bases at V and 0 bases at J, with 11 bases between. Per germline, CDR1 LNHDA and CDR2 SQIVND (reference sequence). CDR3 DNA sequence: TGTGCCAGTAGAAGGAGAGGTTCGAACACCGGGGAGCTGTTTTTT. Protein: CASRRRGSNTGELFF.

V gene TRBV30 combines with J gene TRBJ2-3; 8 bases are shared with TRBD2. Per germline, CDR1 GTSNPN and CDR2 SVGIG (reference sequence). V was clipped by 2 bases and J by 1 base; unmatched bases: 11. This CDR3 has 17 residues. CDR3 protein: CAWSIPGLARGTDTQYF. DNA of the CDR3: TGTGCCTGGAGTATTCCCGGACTAGCTCGAGGCACAGATACGCAGTATTTT.

This clone is termed medium-sized (0.01 to 0.1%). The chain employs TRBV5-6 and TRBJ2-7; 11 bases match TRBD2. The CDR3 consists of 17 residues. V shed 0 bases and J 1 base; nucleotides not matched to a gene: 6. Germline CDR1 SGHDT, CDR2 YYEEEE. CDR3 in DNA: TGTGCCAGCAGCTTGGGACTAGCGGGGCCCTTTTCCTACGAGCAGTACTTC. This encodes CASSLGLAGPFSYEQYF.

The chain carries TRBV19 and TRBJ2-3; TRBD2 matches 10 bases. V lost 4 bases, J lost 0 bases, and 10 bases stayed unmatched. Germline CDR1 LNHDA, CDR2 SQIVND (reference sequence). The CDR3 is made up of 18 amino acids. For the CDR3, the DNA is TGTGCCAGTAGTACCCTACTGACTAGCGGGCCTAGCACAGATACGCAGTATTTT. Amino acids: CASSTLLTSGPSTDTQYF.

The V and J genes are TRBV18 and TRBJ2-5; D unclear. V lost 4 bases and J lost 5, with 8 bases in between. CDR3 size: 12 residues. Germline V gene data show CDR1 as KGHSH and CDR2 as LQKENI. The CDR3 here is CASSQTRETQYF. The DNA for the CDR3 is TGTGCCAGCTCACAAACACGCGAGACCCAGTACTTC.